Shown below are 14 T cell receptor beta chains from a single sample sequenced in a study of shared clonotypes between healthy human individuals. The data were produced by immunoSEQ multiplex PCR, yet TCRdb's version contains in-frame clones alone and is incomplete. Of around 2,000,000 clones listed, roughly 91% are singletons. Naive CD8 cells lacked CD45RO, underwent positive selection for CCR7 and left out terminally differentiated effector memory CD45RA+ cells. The sequenced material came from naive CD8+ T cells from PBMCs. The origin of the receptors is a man aged 18 to 30 in good health. Some clones in this sample may be carry-over from other donors' samples.

This chain uses TRBV18 with TRBJ1-4; tentatively, D is TRBD1 (5 bases). V lost 2 bases, J lost 0 bases, and 13 bases lay in between. The CDR3 spans 17 residues. Germline V CDR1 and CDR2: KGHSH, LQKENI. CDR3 protein: CASSPKPQGATNEKLFF. The DNA of the CDR3 is TGTGCCAGCTCACCAAAACCCCAGGGAGCAACTAATGAAAAACTGTTTTTT.

The chain couples TRBV5-1 to TRBJ2-1; possibly TRBD2 for D (5 bases). Per the germline V gene, CDR1 is SGHRS and CDR2 is YFSETQ. Trimming cost V 4 bases and J 15 bases, with 14 bases left between them. The CDR3 contains 11 residues. CDR3 in amino acids: CASSPRESRFF. The CDR3 coding sequence is TGCGCCAGCAGCCCGAGGGAGTCCCGGTTCTTC.

The chain combines TRBV5-4 with TRBJ1-4; D uncertain. V was cut by 4 bases and J by 1 base, with 8 bases left in between. This CDR3 is built from 14 residues. CDR1 is SGHNT, CDR2 YYREEE, per germline (reference sequence). CDR3 amino acids: CASSPAVTNEKLFF. The CDR3 nucleotides are TGTGCCAGCAGCCCCGCGGTAACTAATGAAAAACTGTTTTTT.

V is TRBV9 and J is TRBJ2-2, with 9 nucleotides matching TRBD1. In germline, CDR1 is SGDLS, CDR2 YYNGEE. The CDR3 loop spans 15 amino acids. Unmatched junction bases numbered 4, after V lost 2 bases and J lost 5 bases. The CDR3 is CASSVRGTGTGELFF. CDR3 bases: TGTGCCAGCAGCGTTCGCGGGACAGGGACCGGGGAGCTGTTTTTT.

The V call is TRBV5-4, the J call TRBJ2-7; 7 bases are a match to TRBD1. The germline V gene encodes CDR1 SGHNT and CDR2 YYREEE (reference sequence). This CDR3 is 16 amino acids long. Unmatched junction bases numbered 13, after V lost 4 bases and J lost 3 bases. CDR3 nucleotides: TGTGCCAGCAGCCTCGGGGTGGGGGCAGGGGGCTACGAGCAGTACTTC. It yields the protein CASSLGVGAGGYEQYF. The variable domain in full, with the rest retrieved from reference TRBV5-4 and TRBJ2-7, is ETGVTQSPTHLIKTRGQQVTLRCSSQSGHNTVSWYQQALGQGPQFIFQYYREEENGRGNFPPRFSGLQFPNYSSELNVNALELDDSALYLCASSLGVGAGGYEQYFGPGTRLTVT.

The rearrangement uses TRBV7-8 and TRBJ2-2; no reliable D call. Germline V gene data show CDR1 as SGHVS and CDR2 as FQNEAQ. The CDR3 length is 17 residues. Trimming left V 6 bases short and J 0 bases short, with 17 bases between. In DNA form, the CDR3 reads TGTGCCAGCAGGGCTCGGTTCAGCCCCACGAACACCGGGGAGCTGTTTTTT. It yields the protein CASRARFSPTNTGELFF.

The V and J genes are TRBV7-9 and TRBJ2-1; D is unclear. Trimming removed 1 base from V and 8 bases from J, with 9 bases in between. CDR1 and CDR2 from the germline V gene are SEHNR and FQNEAQ (reference sequence). The CDR3 has 13 amino acids. The CDR3 reads CASSLEYGHEQFF. Here the CDR3 DNA reads TGTGCCAGCAGCTTAGAATACGGCCATGAGCAGTTCTTC.

In this sample, this clone turned up once. The chain couples TRBV27 to TRBJ2-7; 7 bases fit TRBD1. The CDR3 runs 14 residues. Germline CDR1 is MNHEY and CDR2 is SMNVEV (reference sequence). V gave up 5 bases and J gave up 4 bases; unmatched junction bases: 8. The CDR3 DNA reads as TGTGCCAGCAGTCCAGGGGACAGATCATACGAGCAGTACTTC. The encoded protein is CASSPGDRSYEQYF.

The gene calls are TRBV19 and TRBJ2-7, with 9 nucleotides matching TRBD2. CDR3 size: 16 residues. From germline, CDR1 is LNHDA and CDR2 SQIVND (reference sequence). J lost 2 bases, V lost 7 bases, and 12 bases had no gene match. The CDR3 spells CASNRDRSGGTYEQYF. The CDR3 DNA reads TGTGCCAGTAACCGGGACCGCAGCGGGGGGACCTACGAGCAGTACTTC.

This chain connects TRBV28 to TRBJ2-7; either TRBD1 or TRBD2 may fit D (5 bases each). CDR3 size: 13 residues. Germline V lookup: CDR1 MDHEN, CDR2 SYDVKM. Trimming stripped 5 bases from V and 7 bases from J, with 15 bases between. CDR3 DNA: TGTGCCAGCAGTCCTGCTGGGGGAGTTGAGCAGTACTTC. Translated, it gives CASSPAGGVEQYF.

The chain links TRBV28 to TRBJ1-5; D is ambiguous. The ends were cut back, 2 bases at V and 3 bases at J, with 14 bases in the middle. This CDR3 has 16 residues. CDR1 and CDR2 (germline): MDHEN, SYDVKM. This chain's CDR3 is CASSLPGGDINQPQHF. In nucleotides, the CDR3 is TGTGCCAGCAGTTTACCCGGAGGCGACATCAATCAGCCCCAGCATTTT.

This sequence joins TRBV4-1 and TRBJ2-3, with TRBD2 matching 11 bases. This CDR3 has 15 residues. The germline V gene has CDR1 MGHRA and CDR2 YSYEKL. V lost 4 bases to trimming and J lost 7 bases; unmatched junction nucleotides: 7. The CDR3 region is CASSPLAGGSYTQYF. In DNA form, the CDR3 reads TGCGCCAGCAGCCCGCTAGCGGGAGGATCGTATACGCAGTATTTT.

A single count supports this clone. The chain employs TRBV13 and TRBJ2-7; unclear D gene. Trimming removed 4 bases at V and 7 bases at J, with 11 bases between. The germline CDR1 and CDR2 sequences are PRHDT and FYEKMQ (reference sequence). The CDR3 has 12 amino acids. The CDR3: CASSSPRGEQYF. The CDR3 DNA sequence: TGTGCCAGCAGCTCCCCCCGCGGTGAGCAGTACTTC. Variable domain in full (rest from reference TRBV13 and TRBJ2-7): AAGVIQSPRHLIKEKRETATLKCYPIPRHDTVYWYQQGPGQDPQFLISFYEKMQSDKGSIPDRFSAQQFSDYHSELNMSSLELGDSALYFCASSSPRGEQYFGPGTRLTVT.

V and J are TRBV28 and TRBJ1-2; D not resolved. Trimming left V 5 bases short and J 7 bases short, with 11 bases between. This CDR3 comprises 12 residues. Germline V gene sequence: CDR1 MDHEN, CDR2 SYDVKM. CDR3 nucleotide sequence: TGTGCCAGCAGTCCTGGGCAGCCTGGCTACACCTTC. Translation: CASSPGQPGYTF.